This T cell receptor (beta chain) was recorded in a study of cytomegalovirus exposure and HLA in healthy donors. Study-level findings and limits: Follow-up analysis found HLA locus-dependent TCR association rates, highest for DRB1 and lowest for HLA-C. In an earlier analysis, about 90% or about 30%: the productive usage of most TCR beta V segments. The majority of TCR sequences were rare, yet some public TCRs appeared in many donors. One variant, a missense change in DCLRE1C, was linked in a later analysis to TCR beta V- and J-gene trimming.

Unmatched junction bases numbered 8, after V lost 1 base and J lost 6 bases. Germline values: CDR1 SNHLY, CDR2 FYNNEI. The CDR3 is 16 amino acids. As for this clone: The antigen remains undetermined.

Primers: 60 Vbeta forward and 13 Jbeta reverse. Profiling relied on immunoSEQ multiplex PCR, and the TCRdb table lists in-frame clones only, not all of them. The data hold approximately 40,000 clones, with 55% to 75% observed a single time. Material for sequencing was PBMCs. The sequence derives from a man aged 50-59 years in good health and CMV-seropositive. The J gene is TRBJ2-5, the V gene TRBV2; 10 nucleotides agree with TRBD2. CDR3: CASSEGSGGAGKTQYF. CDR3 bases: TGTGCCAGCAGTGAAGGCAGCGGGGGGGCCGGAAAGACCCAGTACTTC.